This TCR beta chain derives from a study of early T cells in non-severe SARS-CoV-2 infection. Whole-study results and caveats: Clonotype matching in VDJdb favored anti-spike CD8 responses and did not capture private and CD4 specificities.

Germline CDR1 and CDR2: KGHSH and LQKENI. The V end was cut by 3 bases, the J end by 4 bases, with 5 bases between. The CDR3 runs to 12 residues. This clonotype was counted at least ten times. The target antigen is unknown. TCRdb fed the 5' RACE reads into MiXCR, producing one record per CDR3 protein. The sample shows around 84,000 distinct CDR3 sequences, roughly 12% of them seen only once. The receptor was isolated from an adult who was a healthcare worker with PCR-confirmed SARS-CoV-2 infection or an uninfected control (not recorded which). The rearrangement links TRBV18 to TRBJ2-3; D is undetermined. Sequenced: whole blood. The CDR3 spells CASSPKADTQYF. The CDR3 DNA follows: TGTGCCAGCTCACCCAAGGCAGATACGCAGTATTTT. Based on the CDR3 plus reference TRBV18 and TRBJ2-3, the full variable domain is NAGVMQNPRHLVRRRGQEARLRCSPMKGHSHVYWYRQLPEEGLKFMVYLQKENIIDESGMPKERFSAEFPKEGPSILRIQQVVRGDSAAYFCASSPKADTQYFGPGTRLTVL.